This T cell receptor beta chain is from a study of identical twins. Trimming removed 0 bases from V and 9 bases from J, with 6 bases in between. The CDR3 has 11 residues. The V gene's germline CDR1 is SQVTM and CDR2 ANQGSEA. TCRdb re-analysed the 5' RACE reads in MiXCR, keeping a single row per CDR3 protein. The table has about 340,000 distinct CDR3 sequences, roughly 12% seen once; the top ten hold approximately 7.6%. The sample also formed part of further work on yellow fever vaccine responses in identical twins.

The chain has TRBV29-1 and TRBJ2-1; no definite D call. The receptor's source is a young woman in good health. Sequencing was carried out using CD8+ T cells sorted from blood. CDR3 bases: TGCAGCGTTGAAGAAATGGGTGAGCAGTTCTTC. Translated, it gives CSVEEMGEQFF.